This passage covers 26 T cell receptor beta chains from one sample sequenced in a study of CD8+CD57+ T cells in acquired aplastic anemia. Genomic DNA acted as the template from which TCR beta VDJ combination and CDR3 sequence profiling were carried out. TCRdb ran MiXCR on the reads and lists one entry per CDR3 protein. The sample has some 150,000 distinct CDR3 sequences; over 55% are singletons. All sequencing subjects had displayed CD8+CD57+ cell expansion on flow cytometry. The sample taken for sequencing was sorted CD4+, CD8+, or CD8+CD57+ T cells (not recorded which) from PBMCs. Every receptor here comes from a human donor with aplastic anemia.

This chain connects TRBV7-9 to TRBJ2-3; D might be TRBD2 (5 bases). Trimming took 6 bases from V and 2 from J, leaving 18 bases between them. The length of the CDR3 is 16 residues. The germline V gene encodes CDR1 SEHNR and CDR2 FQNEAQ (reference sequence). The CDR3: CASSIPSDFITDTQYF. DNA for the CDR3: TGTGCCAGCAGTATACCCTCGGACTTTATCACAGATACGCAGTATTTT.

The gene calls are TRBV10-3 and TRBJ2-3; possible D gene TRBD2, 6 bases. V shed 7 bases and J shed 1 base, with 18 bases lying between them. Germline CDR1 reads ENHRY; CDR2 reads SYGVKD. The CDR3 is made up of 16 amino acids. CDR3 coding DNA: TGTGCCATCATTGACCGGCGCGGGATGCGCACAGATACGCAGTATTTT. Its protein is CAIIDRRGMRTDTQYF.

This chain uses TRBV10-3 with TRBJ1-1; D might be TRBD1 (6 bases). Trimming cost V 0 bases and J 6 bases, with 11 bases left between them. The germline gives CDR1 ENHRY, CDR2 SYGVKD. The CDR3 consists of 14 residues. In DNA, the CDR3 is TGTGCCATCAGTGAGTCGGGGGGGGCGGCTGAAGCTTTCTTT. It specifies CAISESGGAAEAFF.

The chain joins TRBV7-2 to TRBJ2-7, with D perhaps being TRBD1 or TRBD2 (5 bases each). V shed 6 bases and J shed 7 bases, with 16 bases lying between them. Germline V lookup: CDR1 SGHTA, CDR2 FQGNSA. This CDR3 has 13 residues. CDR3 sequence reads: CASSRDALREQYF. DNA of the CDR3: TGTGCCAGCAGTAGGGACGCCCTACGGGAGCAGTACTTC.

This chain links TRBV10-3 with TRBJ1-6; D is perhaps TRBD1 (6 bases). The CDR3 sequence is 13 residues long. V lost 4 bases and J lost 11, with 12 bases in between. Germline CDR1 is ENHRY and CDR2 is SYGVKD. CDR3 bases: TGTGCCATCAGTGGCGGGGGGCAACCACCCCTCCACTTT. It codes for CAISGGGQPPLHF.

Sample share makes this clonotype medium-sized. V is TRBV6-1 and J is TRBJ2-7; tentative D call: TRBD1 (5 bases). This CDR3 spans 11 amino acids. With 3 bases removed from V and 6 bases from J, the gap between germline ends came to 6 bases. Germline CDR1 and CDR2: MNHNS and SASEGT. In DNA, the CDR3 is TGTGCCAGCAGTGATGGGGCCGAGCAGTACTTC. This codes for CASSDGAEQYF.

At least ten counts were recorded for this clonotype. The chain joins TRBV7-3 to TRBJ1-6; D gene uncertain. The CDR3 consists of 13 residues. Per the germline V gene, CDR1 is SGHTA and CDR2 is FQGTGA. The germline V and J ends were trimmed by 2 bases and 13 bases, with 12 bases remaining between them. The CDR3 DNA is TGTGCCAGCAGCTTAGGAGGGTCCGATCCCCTCCACTTT. Its translation: CASSLGGSDPLHF.

This chain connects TRBV2 to TRBJ2-7, with TRBD1 matching over 11 bases. This CDR3 comprises 16 residues. The germline CDR1 and CDR2 sequences are SNHLY and FYNNEI. J lost 0 bases, V lost 4 bases, and 5 bases had no gene match. CDR3 sequence reads: CASSGTGGMSSYEQYF. CDR3 nucleotides: TGTGCCAGCAGTGGGACAGGGGGCATGAGCTCCTACGAGCAGTACTTC.

This chain joins TRBV6-1 and TRBJ1-2; D is uncertain. The germline V and J ends were trimmed by 7 bases and 4 bases, with 10 bases remaining between them. From germline, CDR1 is MNHNS and CDR2 SASEGT. CDR3 size: 12 residues. CDR3 nucleotide sequence: TGTGCCAGCATGGCAAGCAGCTATGGCTACACCTTC. This gives the protein CASMASSYGYTF.

The table lists this clonotype with many counts. The chain combines TRBV12-3 or TRBV12-4 with TRBJ1-2, with no clear D. The CDR3 consists of 13 residues. The germline V and J ends were trimmed by 11 bases and 8 bases, with 21 bases remaining between them. CDR3 sequence: CAREVPGLKGYTF. CDR3 nucleotide sequence: TGTGCCCGTGAGGTACCCGGCTTGAAGGGCTACACCTTC.

A few counts support this clonotype. The chain couples TRBV6-4 to TRBJ2-1; 11 nucleotides align to TRBD2. J lost 4 bases, V lost 0 bases, and 2 bases had no gene match. The CDR3 spans 16 residues. Germline-derived CDR1 and CDR2 are MRHNA and SNTAGT. The CDR3 DNA follows: TGTGCCAGCAGTGACTCTAGCGGGGGGGAATACAATGAGCAGTTCTTC. Protein product: CASSDSSGGEYNEQFF.

As for this clonotype: One junction end disagrees with the germline gene, perhaps due to a read error. The gene calls are TRBV5-4 and TRBJ2-3; a possible D gene is TRBD1 (5 bases). The germline V gene has CDR1 SGHNT and CDR2 YYREEE (reference sequence). The CDR3 totals 17 residues. CDR3 bases: TGCGCCAGCAGCCAAGATAGTACACAGGCCTACACAGATACGCAGTATTTT. It translates to CASSQDSTQAYTDTQYF.

V and J are TRBV7-9 and TRBJ2-7; 7 bases agree with TRBD2. The V gene's germline CDR1 is SEHNR and CDR2 FQNEAQ (reference sequence). The V segment lost 7 bases and the J segment 3 bases; nucleotides outside the gene matches: 9. This CDR3 contains 14 residues. The CDR3 loop reads CASTKGGGSYEQYF. The CDR3 DNA reads TGTGCCAGCACCAAAGGTGGCGGGAGCTACGAGCAGTACTTC. The full variable domain, with the rest looked up from reference TRBV7-9 and TRBJ2-7, is DTGVSQNPRHKITKRGQNVTFRCDPISEHNRLYWYRQTLGQGPEFLTYFQNEAQLEKSRLLSDRFSAERPKGSFSTLEIQRTEQGDSAMYLCASTKGGGSYEQYFGPGTRLTVT.

V is TRBV9 and J is TRBJ1-2, with D tentatively TRBD1 (5 bases). This CDR3 is built from 15 residues. Per the germline V gene, CDR1 is SGDLS and CDR2 is YYNGEE. The V gene lost 2 bases and the J gene lost 5 bases, with 16 bases spanning the gap. In DNA form, the CDR3 reads TGTGCCAGCAGCGTGGACTCGGGACCGACGTATGGCTACACCTTC. Protein product: CASSVDSGPTYGYTF.

The chain combines TRBV5-6 with TRBJ2-3; D perhaps matches TRBD2 (6 bases). The CDR3 sequence is 13 residues long. Germline lookup yields CDR1 SGHDT and CDR2 YYEEEE. V was trimmed by 3 bases and J by 4 bases, leaving 9 bases between them. For the CDR3, the DNA is TGTGCCAGCAGCTGGCCGGGAGCAGATACGCAGTATTTT. This sequence encodes CASSWPGADTQYF.

V gene TRBV20-1 combines with J gene TRBJ1-2; D is undetermined. The CDR3 extends over 12 amino acids. V was pared by 3 bases and J by 4 bases, with 9 bases between. The germline V gene encodes CDR1 DFQATT and CDR2 SNEGSKA (reference sequence). This CDR3 reads CSASDTSYGYTF. The CDR3 DNA sequence: TGCAGTGCTAGTGACACCTCCTATGGCTACACCTTC.

This clonotype was picked up a small number of times. The junction differs from germline at one of its ends, possibly a read error. The chain uses TRBV7-2 and TRBJ2-7, with 7 bases matching TRBD1. This CDR3 region has 14 residues. Germline V CDR1 and CDR2: SGHTA, FQGNSA. In DNA form, the CDR3 reads TGCGCCAGCAGCGCATGGGACAGTCGCTACGAGCAGTACTTC. It translates to CASSAWDSRYEQYF.

The J gene is TRBJ1-2, the V gene TRBV29-1; D gene unclear. There are 15 residues in the CDR3. V lost 3 bases and J 2 bases, leaving 16 bases between the germline ends. Germline loops: CDR1 SQVTM, CDR2 ANQGSEA. CDR3 residues: CSVDPSQSPNYGYTF. The CDR3 DNA reads as TGCAGCGTTGATCCCTCGCAGTCACCGAACTATGGCTACACCTTC. The entire variable domain, with the rest obtained from reference TRBV29-1 and TRBJ1-2, is as follows: SAVISQKPSRDICQRGTSLTIQCQVDSQVTMMFWYRQQPGQSLTLIATANQGSEATYESGFVIDKFPISRPNLTFSTLTVSNMSPEDSSIYLCSVDPSQSPNYGYTFGSGTRLTVV.

The CDR3: CASSFWEADTQYF. CDR3 bases: TGTGCCAGCAGCTTCTGGGAGGCAGATACGCAGTATTTT. V and J are TRBV7-3 and TRBJ2-3, with D maybe TRBD2 (6 bases). CDR1 is SGHTA and CDR2 is FQGTGA in the germline V gene. CDR3 length: 13 amino acids. Trimming stripped 3 bases from V and 4 bases from J, with 8 bases between.

The rearrangement links TRBV7-2 to TRBJ1-1, with D maybe TRBD1 (5 bases). V lost 5 bases and J lost 0, with 7 bases in between. CDR1 and CDR2 (germline): SGHTA, FQGNSA. The CDR3 contains 13 residues. The CDR3 region has the DNA TGTGCCAGCAGCGAAGGGGTGAACACTGAAGCTTTCTTT. Its translation is CASSEGVNTEAFF.

This chain connects TRBV7-3 to TRBJ1-1, with no clear D. Germline-derived CDR1 and CDR2 are SGHTA and FQGTGA. Trimming left V 5 bases short and J 1 base short, with 14 bases between. This CDR3 region has 15 residues. As DNA, the CDR3 is TGTGCCAGCAGCGTAAACGGGAGACCGAACACTGAAGCTTTCTTT. Amino acids: CASSVNGRPNTEAFF. The complete variable domain, with remaining parts taken from reference TRBV7-3 and TRBJ1-1, reads GAGVSQTPSNKVTEKGKYVELRCDPISGHTALYWYRQSLGQGPEFLIYFQGTGAADDSGLPNDRFFAVRPEGSVSTLKIQRTERGDSAVYLCASSVNGRPNTEAFFGQGTRLTVV.

The CDR3 DNA is TGTGCCAGCAGCCAAGTTCGGGGGGCGGTCAATGAGCAGTTCTTC. It specifies CASSQVRGAVNEQFF. The chain uses TRBV4-2 and TRBJ2-1; D is perhaps TRBD2 (7 bases). Germline V CDR1 and CDR2: LGHNA, YNFKEQ. The CDR3 covers 15 residues. Trimming removed 1 base from V and 6 bases from J, with 13 bases in between.

This clonotype appeared a single time. J is TRBJ1-4 and V is TRBV20-1; 7 positions agree with TRBD1. The germline V gene has CDR1 DFQATT and CDR2 SNEGSKA (reference sequence). With V trimmed by 5 bases and J by 4 bases, 4 bases remained unmatched. There are 13 residues in the CDR3. In nucleotides, the CDR3 is TGCAGTGCTCGGACAGGCTATAATGAAAAACTGTTTTTT. It specifies CSARTGYNEKLFF.

The chain is built from TRBV2 and TRBJ2-1, with D perhaps given as TRBD1 or TRBD2 (5 bases each). Germline V gene data show CDR1 as SNHLY and CDR2 as FYNNEI. V was trimmed by 10 bases and J by 1 base, leaving 14 bases between them. CDR3 length: 14 residues. The CDR3 protein is CATRRDGSYNEQFF. The DNA for the CDR3 is TGTGCCACTAGAAGGGACGGGTCCTACAATGAGCAGTTCTTC.

As regards this clonotype: The CDR3 does not close with the conserved phenylalanine or tryptophan, likely indicating a read error. J is TRBJ1-1 and V is TRBV5-1, with TRBD1 matching over 8 bases. J gave up 1 base and V 4 bases, and 6 bases lay outside the gene matches. The length of the CDR3 is 15 residues. CDR1 and CDR2 (germline): SGHRS, YFSETQ. CDR3 in DNA: TGCGCCAGCAGCCCCAGGGGGCGACAGAACACTGAAGCTTTCTGT. Protein: CASSPRGRQNTEAFC.

The rearrangement uses TRBV7-8 and TRBJ1-1; D not resolved. The CDR3 runs to 16 residues. Trimming removed 5 bases at V and 1 base at J, with 17 bases between. Germline values: CDR1 SGHVS, CDR2 FQNEAQ. The CDR3: CASSPRPLAGNTEAFF. DNA of the CDR3: TGTGCCAGCAGCCCAAGACCTCTCGCGGGGAACACTGAAGCTTTCTTT.